This T cell receptor (beta chain) was observed in a study of T cells in Graves' hyperthyroidism and ophthalmopathy. Pregnant or lactating patients were excluded, as were those with uncontrolled infection or other autoimmune disease. PBMCs were obtained from about 9 ml fresh peripheral blood. In this sample, this clonotype turned up a few times. The antigen remains unidentified. This clone may be a read error of a much larger clone one base away. Researchers amplified the TCR beta CDR3 regions from RNA transcripts. When the TCR CDR3 underwent first-round RT-PCR, the HTBI primer set was used. Each CDR3 protein gets one entry after TCRdb re-called the multiplex PCR reads with MiXCR. This table holds under 800,000 distinct CDR3 sequences, approximately 15% found once. Overall study results and limits: Model output signaled ophthalmopathy a median roughly 6.1 months ahead of onset.

CDR1 SGHDT and CDR2 YYEEEE come from the germline V gene. V lost 3 bases and J lost 6, with 9 bases in between. The CDR3 covers 12 residues. This TCR came from a woman aged 18-29 years with Graves' hyperthyroidism. The chain uses TRBV5-6 and TRBJ1-2; D remains ambiguous. Sequencing input: blood. The CDR3 sequence: CASSSEADGYTF. The DNA for the CDR3 is TGTGCCAGCAGCTCCGAAGCGGATGGCTACACCTTC.